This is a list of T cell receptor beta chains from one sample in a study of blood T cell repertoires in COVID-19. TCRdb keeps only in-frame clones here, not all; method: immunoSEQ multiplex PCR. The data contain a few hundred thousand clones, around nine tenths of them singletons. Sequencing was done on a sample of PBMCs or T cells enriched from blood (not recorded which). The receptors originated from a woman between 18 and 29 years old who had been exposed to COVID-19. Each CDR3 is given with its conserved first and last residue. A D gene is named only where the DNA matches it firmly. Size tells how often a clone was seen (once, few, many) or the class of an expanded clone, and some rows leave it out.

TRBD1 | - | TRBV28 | CASSSFGTGRIYEQYF
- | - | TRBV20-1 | CSVQGPNTQYF
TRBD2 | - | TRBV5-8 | CASSLPGGREAYEQYF
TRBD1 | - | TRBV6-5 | CASRGQGEKGYTF
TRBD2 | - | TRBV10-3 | CAISESTSGSSTDTQYF
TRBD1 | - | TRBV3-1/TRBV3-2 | CASSPKTYQGTGTNEQFF
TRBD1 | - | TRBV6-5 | CASSRGNRGGTEAFF
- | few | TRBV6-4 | CASSSRANEKLFF
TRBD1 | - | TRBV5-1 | CASSKGGDQPQHF
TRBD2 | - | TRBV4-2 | CASSLGVLASGQETQYF
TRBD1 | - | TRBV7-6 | CASSLVAGTGVTEAFF
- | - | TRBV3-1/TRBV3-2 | CASSTFGEGAFF
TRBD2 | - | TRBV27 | CAVGGYTGELFF
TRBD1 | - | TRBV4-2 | CASSPHAQGENTGELFF
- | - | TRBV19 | CASSSLGFGRGKMNTEAFF
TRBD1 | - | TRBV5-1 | CASSLVGTGVRNTEAFF
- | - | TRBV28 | CASRTRQDRFYEQYF
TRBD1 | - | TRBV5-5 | CASMDRGFTGELFF